This T cell receptor beta chain comes out of a study of blood T cell repertoires in COVID-19. About the research overall: Italy, Spain and the United States were the sources of the convalescent and acute COVID-19 samples. Sample material is recorded as cDNA or gDNA derived from T cells, B-cell-depleted T cells, or PBMCs.

V lost 4 bases to trimming and J lost 6 bases; unmatched junction nucleotides: 5. This CDR3 has 13 residues. In germline, CDR1 is SQVTM, CDR2 ANQGSEA. In the authors' methods: Scientists estimated how many nucleated cells there were by amplifying reference gene primers. Using immunoSEQ multiplex PCR, the repertoire was profiled, and TCRdb retains in-frame clones only, with some absent. V and J calls and clone size are copied from that table; D and trimming were computed from the DNA. The repertoire includes 150,000 to 200,000 clones, nearly 90% of them detected once, and less than 2% sits in the top ten.

The origin of this receptor is a man aged 18 to 35 who had recovered from COVID-19. Sequenced: peripheral blood. The chain carries TRBV29-1 and TRBJ2-2, with TRBD1 matching 7 bases. The CDR3 nucleotides are TGCAGCGTTGGCGAGGGGGCACCCGGGGAGCTGTTTTTT. Amino acids: CSVGEGAPGELFF.